This TCR beta chain was found in a study of CD8+CD57+ T cells in acquired aplastic anemia. Profiling that covered TCR beta VDJ and CDR3 relied on genomic DNA as its template. TCRdb called the reads again in MiXCR, with one record for every CDR3 protein. The sample yields about 180,000 distinct CDR3 sequences, over 40% seen once. This clonotype was seen a single time. Germline V gene data show CDR1 as MNHEY and CDR2 as SMNVEV (reference sequence). The V gene lost 7 bases and the J gene lost 5 bases, with 15 bases spanning the gap. The CDR3 has 13 amino acids. Only patients with CD8+CD57+ cell expansion on flow cytometry were chosen for sequencing.

This clonotype was obtained from a human donor with aplastic anemia. The genes are TRBV27 and TRBJ2-7; the D is unclear. Sequencing input: sorted CD4+, CD8+, or CD8+CD57+ T cells (not recorded which) from PBMCs. DNA for the CDR3: TGTGCCAGCAAGCCCCCGGGTGCCAACGAGCAGTACTTC. Protein product: CASKPPGANEQYF.